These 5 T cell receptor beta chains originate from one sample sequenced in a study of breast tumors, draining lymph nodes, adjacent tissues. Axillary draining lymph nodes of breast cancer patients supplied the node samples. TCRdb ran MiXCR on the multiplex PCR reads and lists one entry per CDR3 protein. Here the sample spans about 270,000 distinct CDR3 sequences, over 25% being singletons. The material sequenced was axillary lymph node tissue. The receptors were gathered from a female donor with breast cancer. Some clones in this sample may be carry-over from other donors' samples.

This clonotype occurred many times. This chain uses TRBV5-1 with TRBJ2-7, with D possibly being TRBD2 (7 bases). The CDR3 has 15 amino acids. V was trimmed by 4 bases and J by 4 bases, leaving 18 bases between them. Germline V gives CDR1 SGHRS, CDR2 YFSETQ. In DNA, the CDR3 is TGCGCCAGCAGCCAATCAGGAGGGGGAGGGTACGAGCAGTACTTC. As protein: CASSQSGGGGYEQYF.

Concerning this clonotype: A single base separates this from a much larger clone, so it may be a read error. The CDR3 reads CSATPPGGLGTEQYF. In DNA form, the CDR3 reads TGCAGTGCTACCCCCCCCGGTGGGCTAGGGACCGAGCAGTACTTC. The V gene is TRBV20-1, the J gene TRBJ2-7; tentatively, D is TRBD1 or TRBD2 (5 bases each). The CDR3 extends over 15 amino acids. Trimming took off 4 bases at V and 6 bases at J, with 22 bases between the two ends. CDR1 is DFQATT, CDR2 SNEGSKA, per germline (reference sequence).

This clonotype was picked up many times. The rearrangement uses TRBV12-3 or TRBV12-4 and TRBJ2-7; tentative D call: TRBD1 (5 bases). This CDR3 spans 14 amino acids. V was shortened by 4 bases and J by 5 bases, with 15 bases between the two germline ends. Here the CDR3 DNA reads TGTGCCAGCAGTTACTCCGGGCAGGGCGACGAGCAGTACTTC. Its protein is CASSYSGQGDEQYF.

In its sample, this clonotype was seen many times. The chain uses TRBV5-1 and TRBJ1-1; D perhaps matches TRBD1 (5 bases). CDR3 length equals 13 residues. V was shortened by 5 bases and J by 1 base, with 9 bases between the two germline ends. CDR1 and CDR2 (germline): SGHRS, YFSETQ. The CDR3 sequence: CASSTTGNTEAFF. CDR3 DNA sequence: TGCGCCAGCAGTACCACAGGGAACACTGAAGCTTTCTTT. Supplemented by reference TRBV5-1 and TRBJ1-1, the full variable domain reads KAGVTQTPRYLIKTRGQQVTLSCSPISGHRSVSWYQQTPGQGLQFLFEYFSETQRNKGNFPGRFSGRQFSNSRSEMNVSTLELGDSALYLCASSTTGNTEAFFGQGTRLTVV.

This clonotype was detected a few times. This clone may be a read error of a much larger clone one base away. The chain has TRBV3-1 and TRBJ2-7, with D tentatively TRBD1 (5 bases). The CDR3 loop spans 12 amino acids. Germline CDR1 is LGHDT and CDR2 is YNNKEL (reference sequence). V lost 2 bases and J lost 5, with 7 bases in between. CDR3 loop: CASSQIGDEQYF. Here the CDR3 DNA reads TGTGCCAGCAGCCAAATAGGGGACGAGCAGTACTTC.